This entry is about one T cell receptor beta chain. The CDR3 spans 14 residues. Germline V gene data show CDR1 as MNHNY and CDR2 as SVGAGI (reference sequence). Deletions cut 1 base from V and 6 bases from J, with 9 bases between. These data belong to a study of blood T cell repertoires in COVID-19. Source study methods: Reference gene primer amplification gave estimated nucleated cell counts. The method was immunoSEQ multiplex PCR; TCRdb's version includes in-frame clones alone and lacks a portion of them. V and J calls and clone size are given by that table; D and trimming were obtained from the DNA. The sample yields about 83,000 clones, about 76% seen once.

The chain has TRBV6-6 and TRBJ2-2; no clear D gene. The specimen was peripheral blood. The receptor comes from a woman of 80 years or more with active or convalescent COVID-19. CDR3 region: CASSYFGPSGELFF. The DNA of the CDR3 is TGTGCCAGCAGTTACTTCGGTCCGTCCGGGGAGCTGTTTTTT.